This TCR beta chain was identified during a study of breast tumors, draining lymph nodes, adjacent tissues. CDR1 is SGHRS and CDR2 is YFSETQ in the germline V gene. V lost 4 bases to trimming and J lost 5 bases, with 6 bases between them. The CDR3 runs to 11 residues. Broader study findings: Findings are consistent with lymph node origin and intratumoral expansion of most tumor T cells. Tumor T cell lymph node origin was a supported hypothesis, not proven. Tumor and nontumor repertoires were significantly more similar in luminal-like than in basal-like breast cancer. Tumor TCR diversity was below lymph nodes but above nontumor tissue.

TCRdb processed the multiplex PCR reads anew with MiXCR; each CDR3 protein has one entry. The sample gives 23,000 or so distinct CDR3 sequences, approximately 64% of which show up once; 15% to 20% is in the top ten. A remark on this clonotype: What it recognizes is unknown.

The gene calls are TRBV5-1 and TRBJ2-5, with D hard to call. Material: tumor-adjacent breast tissue. This clonotype was sampled from a female donor with breast cancer. Some clones in this sample may be carry-over from other donors' samples. CDR3 sequence (DNA): TGCGCCAGCAGCATAGAGGAGACCCAGTACTTC. Amino acids: CASSIEETQYF. The entire variable domain, with the rest obtained from reference TRBV5-1 and TRBJ2-5, is as follows: KAGVTQTPRYLIKTRGQQVTLSCSPISGHRSVSWYQQTPGQGLQFLFEYFSETQRNKGNFPGRFSGRQFSNSRSEMNVSTLELGDSALYLCASSIEETQYFGPGTRLLVL.